This entry lists 25 T cell receptor beta chains sequenced from one sample in a study of siplizumab effects on memory and regulatory T cells. The table came from immunoSEQ multiplex PCR; TCRdb's copy has only in-frame clones and leaves some out. The sample has approximately 50,000 clones, approximately 93% seen once; the top ten hold over 15%. Sequencing was done on a sample of CD8+ T cells sorted from blood. These receptors came from a human donor in good health.

In its sample, this clone was seen once. The rearrangement links TRBV25-1 to TRBJ2-5; the D is unclear. The CDR3 has 18 residues. V lost 2 bases and J 2 bases, leaving 21 bases between the germline ends. Per germline, CDR1 MGHDK and CDR2 SYGVNS. The CDR3 loop reads CASSERFLGQTIQETQYF. CDR3 DNA sequence: TGTGCCAGCAGTGAAAGGTTTCTAGGGCAGACCATTCAAGAGACCCAGTACTTC.

V gene TRBV9 combines with J gene TRBJ2-1, with TRBD2 matching 9 bases. Germline CDR1 SGDLS, CDR2 YYNGEE. V trimming: 1 base; J trimming: 6 bases; junction bases outside the gene matches: 8. The CDR3 has 16 amino acids. The CDR3 is CASSVPSAGGGNEQFF. CDR3 sequence (DNA): TGTGCCAGCAGCGTACCCTCAGCGGGAGGCGGCAATGAGCAGTTCTTC. The whole variable domain, filled in from reference TRBV9 and TRBJ2-1, reads DSGVTQTPKHLITATGQRVTLRCSPRSGDLSVYWYQQSLDQGLQFLIQYYNGEERAKGNILERFSAQQFPDLHSELNLSSLELGDSALYFCASSVPSAGGGNEQFFGPGTRLTVL.

This rearrangement joins TRBV6-5 to TRBJ2-2; 8 nucleotides align to TRBD2. Germline lookup yields CDR1 MNHEY and CDR2 SVGAGI. The CDR3 loop spans 13 amino acids. J was trimmed by 7 bases and V by 5 bases; bases with no gene match: 3. This chain's CDR3 is CASSTGGGGELFF. Written as DNA, the CDR3 is TGTGCCAGCAGTACGGGAGGGGGCGGGGAGCTGTTTTTT.

The chain is built from TRBV19 and TRBJ2-2, with D maybe TRBD2 (5 bases). Trimming stripped 8 bases from V and 4 bases from J, with 14 bases between. Germline V lookup: CDR1 LNHDA, CDR2 SQIVND (reference sequence). The CDR3 runs to 14 residues. In DNA form, the CDR3 reads TGTGCCAGTGATGCGGGTCCGCCCACCGGGGAGCTGTTTTTT. It is translated as CASDAGPPTGELFF.

V and J are TRBV5-1 and TRBJ1-1; 9 nucleotides line up with TRBD1. This CDR3 spans 14 amino acids. Germline-derived CDR1 and CDR2 are SGHRS and YFSETQ. V shed 2 bases, J shed 3 bases, and the junction held 2 bases outside the gene matches. CDR3 residues: CASSLTGGHTEAFF. The CDR3 DNA sequence: TGCGCCAGCAGCTTAACAGGGGGCCACACTGAAGCTTTCTTT.

The chain carries TRBV9 and TRBJ2-1; 11 positions agree with TRBD2. The ends lost 6 bases at V and 4 bases at J; junction bases unmatched: 9. The CDR3 has 16 residues. Germline V gene sequence: CDR1 SGDLS, CDR2 YYNGEE. The CDR3 DNA reads TGTGCCAGCAAAGGTAGCGGGAGGGCCGGGTACAATGAGCAGTTCTTC. Translated: CASKGSGRAGYNEQFF.

The chain combines TRBV2 with TRBJ2-6; D not resolved. Trimming pared 3 bases from V and 2 bases from J, leaving 11 bases between. This CDR3 comprises 16 residues. Germline V CDR1 and CDR2: SNHLY, FYNNEI. DNA for the CDR3: TGTGCCAGCAGTGAGTCCATAACCACTGGGGCCAACGTCCTGACTTTC. This gives the protein CASSESITTGANVLTF.

The V gene is TRBV4-1, the J gene TRBJ2-7, with a possible D match to TRBD2 (6 bases). CDR1 is MGHRA, CDR2 YSYEKL, per germline. The V gene lost 4 bases and the J gene lost 2 bases, with 18 bases spanning the gap. The CDR3 extends over 16 amino acids. CDR3 in DNA: TGCGCCAGCAGCCGCGAAAGACTAGGCCGAGCCTACGAGCAGTACTTC. It is translated as CASSRERLGRAYEQYF.

The chain couples TRBV7-2 to TRBJ2-7; no reliable D call. V gave up 1 base and J gave up 4 bases, with 14 bases separating them. CDR3 length: 15 residues. Germline V gene lookup returns CDR1 SGHTA and CDR2 FQGNSA. The chain's CDR3 is CASSLESKGLYEQYF. The DNA for the CDR3 is TGTGCCAGCAGCTTAGAATCCAAGGGTTTGTACGAGCAGTACTTC.

This sequence joins TRBV27 and TRBJ1-5, with D perhaps TRBD1 (5 bases). Germline-derived CDR1 and CDR2 are MNHEY and SMNVEV (reference sequence). V shed 8 bases and J shed 3 bases, with 8 bases lying between them. The CDR3 spans 12 residues. CDR3 loop: CASGRVNQPQHF. CDR3 coding DNA: TGTGCCAGCGGCAGGGTCAATCAGCCCCAGCATTTT.

This chain connects TRBV11-1 to TRBJ2-1; TRBD2 matches at 9 bases. V lost 5 bases to trimming and J lost 2 bases; unmatched junction nucleotides: 7. This CDR3 region has 16 residues. Germline CDR1 SGHAT, CDR2 FQDESV (reference sequence). The CDR3 loop is CASSEMTSGPYNEQFF. The CDR3 bases are TGTGCCAGCAGCGAAATGACTAGCGGCCCCTACAATGAGCAGTTCTTC.

CDR3 sequence: CASSLFPSGSLNEQFF. The CDR3 DNA follows: TGTGCCAGCAGTTTATTTCCTAGCGGGAGTCTAAATGAGCAGTTCTTC. V and J are TRBV27 and TRBJ2-1, with TRBD2 matching over 10 bases. CDR1 and CDR2 (germline): MNHEY, SMNVEV (reference sequence). The CDR3 is 16 amino acids. The J segment lost 7 bases and the V segment lost 1 base, leaving 7 bases of the junction unmatched.

In nucleotides, the CDR3 is TGCGCCAGCAGCCAGAGCGGGAGTAGTTACGAGCAGTACTTC. Its protein is CASSQSGSSYEQYF. The rearrangement uses TRBV5-1 and TRBJ2-7, with 8 positions matching TRBD2. Germline assignment: CDR1 SGHRS and CDR2 YFSETQ. V shed 4 bases and J 4 bases; nucleotides not matched to a gene: 7. The CDR3 is 14 residues long.

The CDR3 sequence: CASSLLAGVYEQYF. CDR3 in DNA: TGCGCCAGCAGCTTGCTAGCGGGAGTCTACGAGCAGTACTTC. V gene TRBV5-1 combines with J gene TRBJ2-7, with 10 bases matching TRBD2. V shed 1 base and J 3 bases; nucleotides not matched to a gene: 1. The CDR3 is 14 amino acids. The V gene's germline CDR1 is SGHRS and CDR2 YFSETQ.

The rearrangement joins TRBV28 to TRBJ2-4, with TRBD1 identical over 11 bases. This CDR3 region has 14 residues. The junction had 2 bases not matched to a gene; V was cut back by 5 bases and J by 5 bases. CDR1 and CDR2 (germline): MDHEN, SYDVKM. CDR3 protein: CASSPDRGQNIQYF. The CDR3 coding sequence is TGTGCCAGCAGTCCGGACAGGGGGCAAAACATTCAGTACTTC.

About this clone itself: Other DNA sequences in the same sample also yield this CDR3. The chain couples TRBV7-2 to TRBJ1-4; D possibly corresponds to TRBD1 (5 bases). The germline V gene has CDR1 SGHTA and CDR2 FQGNSA. CDR3 length: 14 amino acids. The germline V and J ends were trimmed by 3 bases and 8 bases, with 13 bases remaining between them. The CDR3 loop is CASSFGGAGEKLFF. The CDR3 DNA is TGTGCCAGCAGCTTCGGAGGGGCGGGGGAAAAACTGTTTTTT.

This chain joins TRBV4-1 and TRBJ1-4; D gene uncertain. Trimming cost V 2 bases and J 1 base, with 17 bases left between them. The CDR3 is made up of 18 amino acids. Germline CDR1 and CDR2: MGHRA and YSYEKL. CDR3 loop: CASSQKGGFLVTNEKLFF. The CDR3 DNA reads TGCGCCAGCAGCCAAAAGGGAGGTTTTCTAGTAACTAATGAAAAACTGTTTTTT.

V gene TRBV10-1 combines with J gene TRBJ2-7; D is unresolved. Trimming removed 9 bases at V and 6 bases at J, with 24 bases between. This CDR3 has 15 amino acids. Germline assignment: CDR1 WNHNN and CDR2 SYGVQD (reference sequence). The CDR3 bases are TGCGCCAGTGCACTTTCCGCCGTCCCGCTGGTCGAGCAGTACTTC. Protein: CASALSAVPLVEQYF.

The chain carries TRBV28 and TRBJ2-1, with 7 bases that match TRBD2. After removal of 3 bases from V and 6 bases from J, the junction contained 5 bases not matched to a gene. This CDR3 spans 14 amino acids. From germline, CDR1 is MDHEN and CDR2 SYDVKM. CDR3 nucleotide sequence: TGTGCCAGCAGTTTGGGAGGGACTTCCAATGAGCAGTTCTTC. It specifies CASSLGGTSNEQFF.

This clone was recorded only once. The CDR3 spells CSVEVVGTQETQYF. DNA for the CDR3: TGCAGCGTTGAAGTGGTGGGGACCCAAGAGACCCAGTACTTC. The gene calls are TRBV29-1 and TRBJ2-5; D is perhaps TRBD1 or TRBD2 (5 bases each). The germline gives CDR1 SQVTM, CDR2 ANQGSEA. Trimming shortened V by 1 base and J by 1 base, and 10 bases separated the two germline ends. The CDR3 runs to 14 residues.

The V call is TRBV27, the J call TRBJ2-5; maybe TRBD1 (6 bases). V was trimmed by 2 bases and J by 0 bases, leaving 10 bases between them. Germline V gene sequence: CDR1 MNHEY, CDR2 SMNVEV (reference sequence). This CDR3 comprises 15 residues. CDR3 sequence reads: CASSLRGTYQETQYF. DNA for the CDR3: TGTGCCAGCAGTTTAAGGGGGACCTACCAAGAGACCCAGTACTTC.

The chain recombines TRBV4-2 with TRBJ2-2, with D uncertain. From germline, CDR1 is LGHNA and CDR2 YNFKEQ. The CDR3 covers 15 residues. V dropped 0 bases and J dropped 8 bases, with 13 bases sitting between them. The CDR3 spells CASSQDQSQGGELFF. The CDR3 DNA reads TGTGCCAGCAGCCAAGATCAGAGCCAAGGAGGGGAGCTGTTTTTT.

This rearrangement joins TRBV4-1 to TRBJ2-7; D is unclear. The V and J ends lost 4 bases and 4 bases respectively, with 14 bases between them. Germline values: CDR1 MGHRA, CDR2 YSYEKL. The CDR3 sequence is 14 residues long. CDR3 sequence (DNA): TGCGCCAGCAGCCTATACTCAGACACTTACGAGCAGTACTTC. Its protein is CASSLYSDTYEQYF.

J is TRBJ2-7 and V is TRBV7-9; possibly TRBD2 for D (6 bases). Trimming removed 6 bases from V and 3 bases from J, with 12 bases in between. Germline V gene lookup returns CDR1 SEHNR and CDR2 FQNEAQ (reference sequence). The CDR3 sequence is 13 residues long. The CDR3, as DNA: TGTGCCAGCAGGCGGGACGGAGGCTACGAGCAGTACTTC. It encodes CASRRDGGYEQYF.

The chain couples TRBV28 to TRBJ2-7, with unresolved D. The ends were cut back, 6 bases at V and 0 bases at J, with 9 bases in the middle. From germline, CDR1 is MDHEN and CDR2 SYDVKM. There are 13 residues in the CDR3. CDR3 DNA: TGTGCCAGCAGGTCGTCTAGCTCCTACGAGCAGTACTTC. Amino acids: CASRSSSSYEQYF.